These 10 T cell receptor beta chains came from one sample sequenced in a study of T cells after yellow fever vaccination. Each CDR3 protein is one row after TCRdb ran MiXCR on the 5' RACE reads. The data hold approximately 70,000 distinct CDR3 sequences, with just over 6.5% observed a single time. Here the sequenced sample was CD8+ T cells sorted from PBMCs, taken 45 days after the first yellow fever vaccination. These receptors came from a man between 18 and 29 years old who received the YFV17D yellow fever vaccine.

This clonotype was observed many times. V gene TRBV6-2 or TRBV6-3 combines with J gene TRBJ1-1, with D hard to call. Germline V gene data show CDR1 as MNHEY and CDR2 as SVGEGT. V was cut by 2 bases and J by 0 bases, with 1 base left in between. This CDR3 region has 12 residues. The CDR3 sequence is CASSYVNTEAFF. The CDR3 coding sequence is TGTGCCAGCAGTTACGTGAACACTGAAGCTTTCTTT.

The rearrangement uses TRBV12-3 or TRBV12-4 and TRBJ1-1; D is ambiguous. The CDR3 loop spans 12 amino acids. V was trimmed by 1 base and J by 12 bases, leaving 12 bases between them. The CDR3 coding sequence is TGTGCCAGCAGTTTAGATGGCGGCGGGACTTTCTTT. Protein sequence: CASSLDGGGTFF.

The chain is built from TRBV4-3 and TRBJ2-1; a weak D match, TRBD1 (5 bases). The CDR3 is made up of 19 amino acids. Germline-derived CDR1 and CDR2 are LGHNA and YSLEER. Trimming left V 3 bases short and J 0 bases short, with 21 bases between. CDR3 protein: CASSQGQGRLDSSYNEQFF. DNA of the CDR3: TGCGCCAGCAGCCAGGGGCAGGGAAGGCTCGATAGCTCCTACAATGAGCAGTTCTTC.

This clonotype has just a few counts. This chain links TRBV25-1 with TRBJ2-5; TRBD1 agrees at 9 bases. Germline assignment: CDR1 MGHDK and CDR2 SYGVNS. J gave up 5 bases and V 6 bases, and 10 bases lay outside the gene matches. The CDR3 sequence is 15 residues long. The CDR3 DNA follows: TGTGCCAGCAGGGGACAGGGAATACCGCAGGAGACCCAGTACTTC. Protein product: CASRGQGIPQETQYF.

The V call is TRBV5-4, the J call TRBJ1-6; no firm D call. The V end lost 3 bases, the J end lost 8 bases, and 12 bases lay between the germline ends. The CDR3 runs 14 residues. Germline values: CDR1 SGHNT, CDR2 YYREEE (reference sequence). The CDR3 DNA reads TGTGCCAGCAGCTCCCGGGCTGGGGATTCACCCCTCCACTTT. This gives the protein CASSSRAGDSPLHF.

In this sample, this clonotype turned up many times. The rearrangement links TRBV15 to TRBJ2-7; tentatively, D is TRBD1 or TRBD2 (5 bases each). The CDR3 has 17 amino acids. Trimming pared 0 bases from V and 0 bases from J, leaving 15 bases between. Germline V gene lookup returns CDR1 LNHNV and CDR2 YYDKDF (reference sequence). As DNA, the CDR3 is TGTGCCACCAGCAGAGATCCCCCCGGGACGAACTCCTACGAGCAGTACTTC. Translating it yields CATSRDPPGTNSYEQYF.

This clonotype was observed a few times. This sequence joins TRBV7-8 and TRBJ1-5; TRBD1 matches 7 bases. This CDR3 is 14 amino acids long. Unmatched junction bases numbered 5, after V lost 4 bases and J lost 5 bases. Germline lookup yields CDR1 SGHVS and CDR2 FQNEAQ. CDR3 region: CASSSGQAHQPQHF. Written as DNA, the CDR3 is TGTGCCAGCAGCTCCGGACAGGCCCATCAGCCCCAGCATTTT.

This chain links TRBV19 with TRBJ2-1; perhaps D is TRBD1 or TRBD2 (6 bases each). This CDR3 spans 15 amino acids. The germline gives CDR1 LNHDA, CDR2 SQIVND (reference sequence). Trimming removed 9 bases at V and 0 bases at J, with 15 bases between. CDR3 loop: CASTIGGSSYNEQFF. The DNA of the CDR3 is TGTGCCAGCACCATCGGGGGCAGCTCCTACAATGAGCAGTTCTTC.

The chain couples TRBV10-3 to TRBJ2-3; 9 bases align to TRBD1. The germline V gene has CDR1 ENHRY and CDR2 SYGVKD. The CDR3 is 18 residues long. The DNA for the CDR3 is TGTACCCTCAGTGACGACTCTGGGGACAGGGAGGGAGCAGATACGCAGTATTTT. Its protein is CTLSDDSGDREGADTQYF.

This clonotype occurred many times. This chain links TRBV9 with TRBJ2-1; unclear D gene. This CDR3 region has 15 residues. Germline V gene lookup returns CDR1 SGDLS and CDR2 YYNGEE. V lost 0 bases and J lost 0, with 7 bases in between. Here the CDR3 reads CASSVEGNSYNEQFF. In nucleotides, the CDR3 is TGTGCCAGCAGCGTAGAGGGAAACTCCTACAATGAGCAGTTCTTC. Variable domain in full (rest from reference TRBV9 and TRBJ2-1): DSGVTQTPKHLITATGQRVTLRCSPRSGDLSVYWYQQSLDQGLQFLIQYYNGEERAKGNILERFSAQQFPDLHSELNLSSLELGDSALYFCASSVEGNSYNEQFFGPGTRLTVL.